This TCR beta chain was captured in a study of CD8 T cells in Susac syndrome. Looking at the study overall: Patients with Susac syndrome, at blood draw, were therapy-naive, on corticosteroids, or on intravenous immunoglobulin alone.

RNA totalling about 0.45 to 1 ug underwent reverse transcription with random hexamers. TCRdb re-called the immunoSEQ multiplex PCR reads through MiXCR, storing one row per CDR3 protein. The sample has 150,000 to 200,000 distinct CDR3 sequences; around nine tenths are singletons. J was trimmed by 8 bases and V by 5 bases; bases with no gene match: 20. The CDR3 loop spans 17 amino acids. CDR1 SQVTM and CDR2 ANQGSEA come from the germline V gene. This chain links TRBV29-1 with TRBJ2-1; the match to TRBD2 covers 8 bases. The source material was CD4+ T cells from PBMCs. The TCR originated in a human donor with Susac syndrome. The CDR3, as DNA: TGCAGCGTTAAAGCCAGGACTAGCCCCATTAAGGTCGATGAGCAGTTCTTC. It translates to CSVKARTSPIKVDEQFF.